The 10 T cell receptor beta chains below all came from one sample that was sequenced in a study of response to subunit inactivated influenza vaccine. One entry per CDR3 protein results from TCRdb running MiXCR on the RT-PCR reads. The table records 530,000 or so distinct CDR3 sequences, around 15% of them present only once. The sample here was PBMCs from blood, taken roughly 13 days after vaccination. The receptors derive from a man in his fifties or sixties who received an inactivated influenza vaccine.

This clonotype was counted only a few times. This sequence joins TRBV29-1 and TRBJ2-1; no clear D gene. The V gene's germline CDR1 is SQVTM and CDR2 ANQGSEA. The CDR3 spans 12 residues. V was cut by 7 bases and J by 6 bases, with 13 bases left in between. CDR3 sequence (DNA): TGCAGCGCAGACCTTACCCCCAATGAGCAGTTCTTC. Translated, it gives CSADLTPNEQFF.

The rearrangement links TRBV3-1 to TRBJ2-7; D might be TRBD1 (5 bases). Germline V gene data show CDR1 as LGHDT and CDR2 as YNNKEL (reference sequence). The germline V and J ends were trimmed by 3 bases and 0 bases, with 15 bases remaining between them. This CDR3 comprises 16 residues. CDR3 bases: TGTGCCAGCAGCCATCTTCAGGGTCCCTACTCCTACGAGCAGTACTTC. This codes for CASSHLQGPYSYEQYF.

The V gene is TRBV7-6, the J gene TRBJ2-5; 7 nucleotides match TRBD1. Losses at the gene ends were 5 bases for V and 0 bases for J; bases not matched to a gene: 15. Germline V lookup: CDR1 SGHVS, CDR2 FNYEAQ. The CDR3 runs 18 residues. CDR3 nucleotides: TGTGCCAGCAGCCCACGCCCTACCTGGGACAGATACCAAGAGACCCAGTACTTC. This codes for CASSPRPTWDRYQETQYF.

This clonotype appeared many times. V usage is TRBV12-3 or TRBV12-4 and J usage is TRBJ2-1, with 7 bases lining up with TRBD2. CDR3 length: 15 amino acids. The V and J ends lost 7 bases and 6 bases, in that order; junction bases with no gene match: 12. The CDR3 here is CASKRGLAEGNEQFF. DNA of the CDR3: TGTGCCAGCAAGAGAGGCCTAGCGGAGGGCAATGAGCAGTTCTTC.

This clonotype was counted between two and nine times. The gene calls are TRBV7-8 and TRBJ2-2, with 9 nucleotides matching TRBD1. The CDR3 spans 15 residues. The V gene end was trimmed by 4 bases and the J gene end by 2 bases; junction bases not matched to a gene: 2. Germline CDR1 is SGHVS and CDR2 is FQNEAQ. CDR3 nucleotide sequence: TGTGCCAGCAGCTCAACAGGGGGCAACACCGGGGAGCTGTTTTTT. Protein product: CASSSTGGNTGELFF.

This clonotype was found a few times. This chain connects TRBV20-1 to TRBJ2-7; D may be TRBD1 (6 bases). Germline lookup yields CDR1 DFQATT and CDR2 SNEGSKA (reference sequence). Trimming shortened V by 6 bases and J by 3 bases, and 12 bases separated the two germline ends. The CDR3 covers 12 residues. CDR3: CSATNRDYEQYF. CDR3 DNA sequence: TGCAGTGCCACGAACAGGGACTACGAGCAGTACTTC.

This clonotype was seen once. The rearrangement links TRBV28 to TRBJ2-1; D is uncertain. Germline CDR1 MDHEN, CDR2 SYDVKM. Trimming took 6 bases from V and 0 from J, leaving 15 bases between them. The CDR3 covers 16 residues. In DNA, the CDR3 is TGTGCCAGCAGGCCTCTAGGATCCGTCTCCTACAATGAGCAGTTCTTC. Translating it yields CASRPLGSVSYNEQFF.

As regards this clonotype: The junction shows a germline mismatch at one end, possibly a read error. DNA of the CDR3: TGCGCCAGCAGTTACAGGTTGTTCACAACTAATGAAAAACTGTTTTTT. Translated: CASSYRLFTTNEKLFF. J is TRBJ1-4 and V is TRBV6-5, with a weak D call TRBD1 (5 bases). This CDR3 region has 16 residues. Germline CDR1 reads MNHEY; CDR2 reads SVGAGI.

The CDR3 DNA reads as TGCAGTGCACCAGGACTAGCTAGCACAGATACGCAGTATTTT. This gives the protein CSAPGLASTDTQYF. V gene TRBV20-1 combines with J gene TRBJ2-3; 8 nucleotides line up with TRBD2. Trimming at V came to 6 bases and at J to 0 bases, leaving 5 bases not matched to a gene. CDR3 length: 14 residues. CDR1 DFQATT and CDR2 SNEGSKA come from the germline V gene (reference sequence).

This clonotype was observed many times. The V and J genes are TRBV4-3 and TRBJ1-3; TRBD1 might be the D (5 bases). Germline V CDR1 and CDR2: LGHNA, YSLEER. This CDR3 comprises 17 residues. V was pared by 0 bases and J by 0 bases, with 12 bases between. For the CDR3, the DNA is TGCGCCAGCAGCCAAGACTTTCCTGACAGCTCTGGAAACACCATATATTTT. Its translation: CASSQDFPDSSGNTIYF.